These 2 T cell receptor beta chains were all obtained from the same sample, sequenced in a study of blood T cell repertoires in COVID-19 (dated by TCRdb to about 2020). Library creation used the immunoSEQ multiplex PCR assay. In TCRdb, the immuneACCESS table is reduced to in-frame sequences with V and J assigned. These tables do not hold every clone; where another copy was compared, an unresolved V gene accounts for under half, and the others remain unexplained. Within this sample are about 200,000 clones, with roughly 80% of them counted one time only. The biggest ten clones account for approximately 10% of the sample. The sample comprised PBMCs or T cells enriched from blood (not recorded which). Receptors were obtained from a man aged 40-49 years who had recovered from COVID-19.

The chain joins TRBV6-2 or TRBV6-3 to TRBJ2-5; 7 bases align to TRBD2. The length of the CDR3 is 14 residues. Germline CDR1 MNHEY, CDR2 SVGEGT. The V segment lost 2 bases and the J segment 6 bases; nucleotides outside the gene matches: 6. CDR3 DNA: TGTGCCAGCAGTTACACACAGACTAGCCAGACCCAGTACTTC. It yields the protein CASSYTQTSQTQYF.

V is TRBV25-1 and J is TRBJ2-1, with D perhaps TRBD1 (6 bases). Trimming stripped 3 bases from V and 0 bases from J, with 9 bases between. Looked up from germline, CDR1 is MGHDK and CDR2 is SYGVNS. This CDR3 has 15 amino acids. Here the CDR3 DNA reads TGTGCCAGCAGTGAGGCCAGGGGCTCCTACAATGAGCAGTTCTTC. Protein product: CASSEARGSYNEQFF.